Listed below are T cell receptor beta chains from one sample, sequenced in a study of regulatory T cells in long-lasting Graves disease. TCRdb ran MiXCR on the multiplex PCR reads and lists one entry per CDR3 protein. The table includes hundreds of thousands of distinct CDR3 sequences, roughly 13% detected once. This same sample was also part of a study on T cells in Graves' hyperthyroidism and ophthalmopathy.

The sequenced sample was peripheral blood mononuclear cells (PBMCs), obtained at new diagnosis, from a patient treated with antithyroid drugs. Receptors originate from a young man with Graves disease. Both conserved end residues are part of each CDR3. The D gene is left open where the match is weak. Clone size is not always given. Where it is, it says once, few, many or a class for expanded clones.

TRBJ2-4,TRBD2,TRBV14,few,TGTGCCAGCAGCCAAGACGCTAGCGGGATGGACATTCAGTACTTC,CASSQDASGMDIQYF
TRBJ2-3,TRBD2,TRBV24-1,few,TGTGCCACCAGTGATTGGGTGGGAGGGCCGATAAATACGCAGTATTTT,CATSDWVGGPINTQYF
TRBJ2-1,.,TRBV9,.,TGTGCCAGCAGCGTATCCGGCTATGAGCAGTTCTTC,CASSVSGYEQFF
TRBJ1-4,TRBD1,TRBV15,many,TGTGCCACCAGCATCCCAGGGGGCAATGAAAAACTGTTTTTT,CATSIPGGNEKLFF
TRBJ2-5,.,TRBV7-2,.,TGTGCCAGCAGCCCAGAAGATGTAGAGGTCTCCTTTTTCCAGTACTTC,CASSPEDVEVSFFQYF
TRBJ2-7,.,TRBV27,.,TGTGCCAGCAGTTTATGGGGCCCCTACGAGCAGTACTTC,CASSLWGPYEQYF
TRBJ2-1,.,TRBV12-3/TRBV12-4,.,TGCGCCAACAGCCGGACAGTAGGGAATGAGCAGTTCTTC,CANSRTVGNEQFF
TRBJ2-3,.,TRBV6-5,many,TGTGCCAGCAGTTACTCCCCTTACGCAGATACGCAGTATTTT,CASSYSPYADTQYF
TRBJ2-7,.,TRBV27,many,TGTGCCAGCAGCCACTTAGACGAGCAGTACTTC,CASSHLDEQYF
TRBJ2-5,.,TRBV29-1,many,TGCAGCTGCGGGCAGGGGGAGACCCAGTACTTC,CSCGQGETQYF
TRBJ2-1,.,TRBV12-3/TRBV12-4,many,TGTGCCAGCAGTTTTTCCCTAGACAGCAATGAGCAGTTCTTC,CASSFSLDSNEQFF
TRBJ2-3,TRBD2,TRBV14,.,TGTGCCAGCAGCCCCTATCGGGCTAGCGGGTTCCTGGGGGATACGCAGTATTTT,CASSPYRASGFLGDTQYF
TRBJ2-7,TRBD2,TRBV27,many,TGTGCCAGCCAGCTAGCGGGCTCGACCTACGAGCAGTACTTC,CASQLAGSTYEQYF
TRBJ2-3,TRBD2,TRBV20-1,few,TGCAGTGCTTTGCGGGGGGCCCTCACAGATACGCAGTATTTT,CSALRGALTDTQYF
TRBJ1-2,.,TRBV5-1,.,TGCGCCAGCAGCCTCCGACAGGAGCATGGGGACGGCTACACCTTC,CASSLRQEHGDGYTF
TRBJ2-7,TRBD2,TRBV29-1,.,TGCAGCGTTCGAGGGACTAGCGGGGAGGGGCAGTACTTC,CSVRGTSGEGQYF
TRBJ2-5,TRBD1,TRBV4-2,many,TGTGCCAGCAGCACCCTGGGGGACGGGGACAGGCGAGAGACCCAGTACTTC,CASSTLGDGDRRETQYF
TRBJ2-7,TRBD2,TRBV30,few,TGTGCCTGGAGTGTAAATGGCGGGAGTTACGAGCAGTACTTC,CAWSVNGGSYEQYF
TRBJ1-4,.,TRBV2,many,TGTGCCAGCAGTCCATCGGCGGGGGGCAGGGGACGTGAAAAACTGTTTTTT,CASSPSAGGRGREKLFF
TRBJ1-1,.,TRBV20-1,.,TGCAGTGCGATCGTACAGGCGAACACTGAAGCTTTCTTT,CSAIVQANTEAFF
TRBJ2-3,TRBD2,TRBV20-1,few,TGCAGTGCTAGGGGGGTAGGACTAGCGATCACAGATACGCAGTATTTT,CSARGVGLAITDTQYF
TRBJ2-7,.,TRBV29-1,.,TGCAGCGTTGAAGCAGGAGCGGCTTCCTACGAGCAGTACTTC,CSVEAGAASYEQYF
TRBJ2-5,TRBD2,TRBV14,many,TGTGCCAGCACCCCGGGACTAGCGGGGCAAGAGACCCAGTACTTC,CASTPGLAGQETQYF
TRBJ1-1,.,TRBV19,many,TGTGCCAGTAGTATAGGGGCCCAGGCGAACACTGAAGCTTTCTTT,CASSIGAQANTEAFF
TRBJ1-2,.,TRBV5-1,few,TGCGCCAGCAGCTTGGGGGGGGGCCACTATGGCTACACCTTC,CASSLGGGHYGYTF
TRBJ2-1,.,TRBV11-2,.,TGTGCCAGCAGCCCAAACGGGCGAGGAGAGCAGTTCTTC,CASSPNGRGEQFF
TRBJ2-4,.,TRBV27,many,TGTGCCAGCAGTTTCCTGACAGCCGGGGTCAAAAACATTCAGTACTTC,CASSFLTAGVKNIQYF
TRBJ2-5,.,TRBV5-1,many,TGCGCCAGCAGCTTGGTTTGGGGGCGCGGAGAGACCCAGTACTTC,CASSLVWGRGETQYF
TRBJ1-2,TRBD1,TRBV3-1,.,TGTGCCAGCAGCCAAGGACAGGGGATTGGCTACACCTTC,CASSQGQGIGYTF
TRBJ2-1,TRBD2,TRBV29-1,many,TGCAGCGTTCCTCCACCTCCGGGTGCGGGAGGATCCTACAATGAGCAGTTCTTC,CSVPPPPGAGGSYNEQFF
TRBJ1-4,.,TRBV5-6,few,TGTGCCACCAAACCCTCAGGGATAACTAATGAAAAACTGTTTTTT,CATKPSGITNEKLFF
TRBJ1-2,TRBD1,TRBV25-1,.,TGTGCCAGCAGTGACCCAGGACAGGGCAACTATGGCTACACCTTC,CASSDPGQGNYGYTF